These 5 T cell receptor beta chains came from one sample sequenced in a study of cytomegalovirus exposure and HLA in healthy donors. The study ran its PCR with 60 Vbeta and 13 Jbeta primers. Here immunoSEQ multiplex PCR was the method, and the copy in TCRdb shows in-frame clones only, minus some. Of some 200,000 clones in the sample, around 83% were seen once. What was sequenced was PBMCs. The receptors stem from a woman between 35 and 50 years old in good health and CMV-seronegative.

V gene TRBV27 combines with J gene TRBJ2-5; 7 bases map to TRBD1. The CDR3 is made up of 14 amino acids. From germline, CDR1 is MNHEY and CDR2 SMNVEV (reference sequence). J was trimmed by 4 bases and V by 4 bases; bases with no gene match: 6. CDR3 protein: CASSYDRVRETQYF. The CDR3 DNA is TGTGCCAGCAGTTACGACAGGGTGAGAGAGACCCAGTACTTC.

The chain recombines TRBV5-1 with TRBJ2-2; TRBD1 might be the D (5 bases). The CDR3 runs 15 residues. The ends were cut back, 4 bases at V and 0 bases at J, with 10 bases in the middle. The germline V gene encodes CDR1 SGHRS and CDR2 YFSETQ. CDR3 residues: CASSETETNTGELFF. The CDR3 bases are TGCGCCAGCAGCGAGACAGAAACGAACACCGGGGAGCTGTTTTTT.

The genes are TRBV7-3 and TRBJ2-7; 8 bases fit TRBD2. Per the germline V gene, CDR1 is SGHTA and CDR2 is FQGTGA. V was pared by 5 bases and J by 7 bases, with 10 bases of the junction left unmatched. The CDR3 is made up of 14 amino acids. The CDR3 nucleotides are TGTGCCAGCAGCCGGAGCGGGACTAGGACTGAGCAGTACTTC. Protein sequence: CASSRSGTRTEQYF.

With regard to this clone: Within the sample, other DNA sequences also encode this same CDR3. The chain is built from TRBV4-1 and TRBJ2-1, with 14 bases that match TRBD2. Germline-derived CDR1 and CDR2 are MGHRA and YSYEKL. The CDR3 spans 17 residues. The V and J ends lost 9 bases and 4 bases, in that order; junction bases with no gene match: 11. The CDR3, as DNA: TGCGCCAGTAGACTAGCGGGAGGGCTCCTTCTATACAATGAGCAGTTCTTC. This sequence encodes CASRLAGGLLLYNEQFF.

The J gene is TRBJ1-5, the V gene TRBV30; D gene unclear. Germline V gene sequence: CDR1 GTSNPN, CDR2 SVGIG (reference sequence). The V and J ends lost 5 bases and 3 bases respectively, with 14 bases between them. The CDR3 covers 14 residues. CDR3 in amino acids: CAWGPKSSNQPQHF. Here the CDR3 DNA reads TGTGCCTGGGGGCCAAAGTCTTCCAATCAGCCCCAGCATTTT.